The clone carrying this T cell receptor beta chain was recorded many times. TCRdb independently ran MiXCR on the multiplex PCR reads; one entry per CDR3 protein. The table lists around 17,000 distinct CDR3 sequences, roughly 46% of them singletons. The sample is drawn from a study of breast tumors, draining lymph nodes, adjacent tissues. Per germline, CDR1 SGHTA and CDR2 FQGNSA. The CDR3 contains 14 residues. Trimming cost V 4 bases and J 1 base, with 10 bases left between them. The TCR comes from a female donor with breast cancer. Some clones in this sample may be carry-over from other donors' samples. The sequenced sample was tumor-adjacent breast tissue. The V gene is TRBV7-2, the J gene TRBJ1-1; D ambiguous. The CDR3 reads CASSSRVSNTEAFF. In DNA, the CDR3 is TGTGCCAGCAGCTCGCGGGTTTCGAACACTGAAGCTTTCTTT. Full variable domain (remainder filled in from reference TRBV7-2 and TRBJ1-1): GAGVSQSPSNKVTEKGKDVELRCDPISGHTALYWYRQSLGQGLEFLIYFQGNSAPDKSGLPSDRFSAERTGGSVSTLTIQRTQQEDSAVYLCASSSRVSNTEAFFGQGTRLTVV.